The 16 T cell receptor beta chains below come from one sample, sequenced in a study of shared clonotypes between healthy human individuals. The protocol was immunoSEQ multiplex PCR, while the TCRdb copy is restricted to in-frame clones and leaves out a portion. Of approximately 810,000 clones listed, roughly 92% are singletons. Cells designated naive CD8 were CD45RO-negative and were positively selected for CCR7, with terminally differentiated effector memory CD45RA+ cells excluded. The sample consisted of naive CD8+ T cells sorted from blood. The source of these receptors is a man under 40 in good health.

This sequence joins TRBV5-6 and TRBJ2-7; TRBD2 might be the D (5 bases). Germline CDR1 reads SGHDT; CDR2 reads YYEEEE. This CDR3 has 17 residues. The V end lost 2 bases, the J end lost 2 bases, and 20 bases lay between the germline ends. In DNA, the CDR3 is TGTGCCAGCAGCTTCGGGATTGAACCTGGCGTGACCTACGAGCAGTACTTC. Translated, it gives CASSFGIEPGVTYEQYF.

The sample holds one count of this clone. The chain links TRBV2 to TRBJ2-1, with 9 bases identical to TRBD1. V lost 4 bases, J lost 5 bases, and 18 bases stayed unmatched. The CDR3 contains 19 residues. Per germline, CDR1 SNHLY and CDR2 FYNNEI. The CDR3 nucleotides read TGTGCCAGCAGTGGGACGGGACAGGGTACGGGCGGGATGGACAATGAGCAGTTCTTC. Translating gives CASSGTGQGTGGMDNEQFF.

The chain employs TRBV19 and TRBJ2-5, with unresolved D. CDR3 size: 14 residues. The germline V gene has CDR1 LNHDA and CDR2 SQIVND (reference sequence). Trimming shortened V by 7 bases and J by 4 bases, and 16 bases separated the two germline ends. CDR3 sequence: CASTPAWSSETQYF. CDR3 coding DNA: TGTGCCAGTACCCCCGCGTGGTCGTCAGAGACCCAGTACTTC.

V usage is TRBV7-9 and J usage is TRBJ1-2; no firm D call. Between the trimmed V and J ends, which lost 1 base and 7 bases, there was a span of 13 bases. In germline, CDR1 is SEHNR, CDR2 FQNEAQ (reference sequence). The CDR3 sequence is 14 residues long. CDR3 bases: TGTGCCAGCAGCTTAGAGAGAAAGAGCTCTGGCTACACCTTC. Translated, it gives CASSLERKSSGYTF. Full variable domain (rest looked up from reference TRBV7-9 and TRBJ1-2): DTGVSQNPRHKITKRGQNVTFRCDPISEHNRLYWYRQTLGQGPEFLTYFQNEAQLEKSRLLSDRFSAERPKGSFSTLEIQRTEQGDSAMYLCASSLERKSSGYTFGSGTRLTVV.

The genes are TRBV10-2 and TRBJ2-2; 13 bases fit TRBD2. Germline CDR1 WSHSY, CDR2 SAAADI. The CDR3 has 14 residues. V was pared by 7 bases and J by 6 bases, with 2 bases of the junction left unmatched. CDR3 DNA: TGCGCCAGCATAGGACTAGCGGGAGCCGGGGAGCTGTTTTTT. Protein: CASIGLAGAGELFF.

The chain carries TRBV19 and TRBJ2-5; maybe TRBD2 (5 bases). Germline lookup yields CDR1 LNHDA and CDR2 SQIVND (reference sequence). Trimming shortened V by 6 bases and J by 5 bases, and 13 bases separated the two germline ends. The CDR3 is made up of 13 amino acids. CDR3 in amino acids: CASRRTSAETQYF. The CDR3, as DNA: TGTGCCAGTAGGCGGACTTCGGCGGAGACCCAGTACTTC.

The J gene is TRBJ2-1, the V gene TRBV30; 7 nucleotides line up with TRBD2. V dropped 4 bases and J dropped 5; count of bases not matched to a gene: 5. The CDR3 has 13 residues. The germline CDR1 and CDR2 sequences are GTSNPN and SVGIG (reference sequence). The CDR3 is CAWTRETHNEQFF. CDR3 DNA sequence: TGTGCCTGGACGCGGGAGACGCACAATGAGCAGTTCTTC.

The genes are TRBV2 and TRBJ2-1; 14 positions agree with TRBD2. Trimming at V came to 7 bases and at J to 0 bases, leaving 5 bases not matched to a gene. In germline, CDR1 is SNHLY, CDR2 FYNNEI. There are 17 residues in the CDR3. For the CDR3, the DNA is TGTGCCAGCAAGCTTGGGACTAGCGGGAGCTCCTACAATGAGCAGTTCTTC. Protein: CASKLGTSGSSYNEQFF.

The chain has TRBV9 and TRBJ2-1; 13 bases line up with TRBD2. The V gene's germline CDR1 is SGDLS and CDR2 YYNGEE. The CDR3 extends over 19 amino acids. Trimming took 0 bases from V and 0 from J; bases not matched to a gene: 6. As DNA, the CDR3 is TGTGCCAGCAGCGTAGAGGGACTAGCGGGGACCAGCTCCTACAATGAGCAGTTCTTC. It is translated as CASSVEGLAGTSSYNEQFF.

This chain connects TRBV30 to TRBJ1-4; 7 nucleotides agree with TRBD1. Germline V gene data show CDR1 as GTSNPN and CDR2 as SVGIG (reference sequence). V shed 2 bases, J shed 4 bases, and the junction held 4 bases outside the gene matches. The CDR3 contains 14 residues. CDR3 bases: TGTGCCTGGAGTACAGGGGTTCTTAATGAAAAACTGTTTTTT. Translating it yields CAWSTGVLNEKLFF. Together with reference TRBV30 and TRBJ1-4, the CDR3 gives the full variable domain: SQTIHQWPATLVQPVGSPLSLECTVEGTSNPNLYWYRQAAGRGLQLLFYSVGIGQISSEVPQNLSASRPQDRQFILSSKKLLLSDSGFYLCAWSTGVLNEKLFFGSGTQLSVL.

This chain joins TRBV27 and TRBJ2-7, with D possibly being TRBD1 or TRBD2 (5 bases each). Trimming left V 6 bases short and J 0 bases short, with 9 bases between. The germline CDR1 and CDR2 sequences are MNHEY and SMNVEV (reference sequence). This CDR3 region has 13 residues. The CDR3: CASRSGGSYEQYF. DNA for the CDR3: TGTGCCAGCAGGAGTGGGGGCTCCTACGAGCAGTACTTC.

The chain combines TRBV6-6 with TRBJ2-7; the D is unclear. The CDR3 has 13 amino acids. Trimming took off 0 bases at V and 4 bases at J, with 7 bases between the two ends. Germline values: CDR1 MNHNY, CDR2 SVGAGI (reference sequence). The CDR3 coding sequence is TGTGCCAGCAGTTACTCGTTGGCGTACGAGCAGTACTTC. Protein product: CASSYSLAYEQYF.

The chain uses TRBV4-1 and TRBJ2-7, with D perhaps TRBD1 or TRBD2 (6 bases each). Germline V lookup: CDR1 MGHRA, CDR2 YSYEKL. The CDR3 sequence is 16 residues long. The ends were cut back, 0 bases at V and 0 bases at J, with 12 bases in the middle. In nucleotides, the CDR3 is TGCGCCAGCAGCCAAGATTCGGGGGCGCGCTCCTACGAGCAGTACTTC. Protein sequence: CASSQDSGARSYEQYF.

This clone was seen just once. This chain joins TRBV4-3 and TRBJ2-1, with 7 bases identical to TRBD2. The CDR3 is 16 residues long. V was clipped by 1 base and J by 4 bases; unmatched bases: 7. Germline CDR1 is LGHNA and CDR2 is YSLEER. CDR3 region: CASSQGAREWYNEQFF. The CDR3 coding sequence is TGCGCCAGCAGCCAAGGGGCGCGGGAGTGGTACAATGAGCAGTTCTTC.

J is TRBJ2-3 and V is TRBV25-1; D unclear. The CDR3 covers 12 residues. The V gene's germline CDR1 is MGHDK and CDR2 SYGVNS. V was trimmed by 5 bases and J by 3 bases, leaving 6 bases between them. CDR3 region: CASSIGTDTQYF. CDR3 sequence (DNA): TGTGCCAGCAGTATCGGGACAGATACGCAGTATTTT.

The V gene is TRBV6-5, the J gene TRBJ1-1; perhaps TRBD1 as D (6 bases). The ends were cut back, 6 bases at V and 3 bases at J, with 11 bases in the middle. The V gene's germline CDR1 is MNHEY and CDR2 SVGAGI. The CDR3 is 13 amino acids. CDR3: CASRQGVYTEAFF. The CDR3 DNA reads TGTGCCAGCAGACAGGGAGTGTACACTGAAGCTTTCTTT.